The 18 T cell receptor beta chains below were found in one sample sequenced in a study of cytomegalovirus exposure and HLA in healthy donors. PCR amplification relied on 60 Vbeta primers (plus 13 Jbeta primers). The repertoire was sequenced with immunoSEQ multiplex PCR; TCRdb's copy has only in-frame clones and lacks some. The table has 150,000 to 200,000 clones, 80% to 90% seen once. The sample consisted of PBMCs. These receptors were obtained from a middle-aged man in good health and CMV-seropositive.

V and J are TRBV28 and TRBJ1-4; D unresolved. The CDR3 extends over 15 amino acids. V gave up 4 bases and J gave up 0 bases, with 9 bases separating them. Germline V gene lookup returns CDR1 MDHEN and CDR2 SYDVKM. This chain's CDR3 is CASSSTLTTNEKLFF. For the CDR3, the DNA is TGTGCCAGCAGTTCCACACTAACAACTAATGAAAAACTGTTTTTT. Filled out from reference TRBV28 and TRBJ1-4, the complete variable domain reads DVKVTQSSRYLVKRTGEKVFLECVQDMDHENMFWYRQDPGLGLRLIYFSYDVKMKEKGDIPEGYSVSREKKERFSLILESASTNQTSMYLCASSSTLTTNEKLFFGSGTQLSVL.

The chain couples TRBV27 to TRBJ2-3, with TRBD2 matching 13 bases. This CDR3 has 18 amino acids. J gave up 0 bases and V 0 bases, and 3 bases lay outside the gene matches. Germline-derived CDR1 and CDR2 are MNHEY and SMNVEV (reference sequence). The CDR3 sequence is CASSLSGLAGRSTDTQYF. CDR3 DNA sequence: TGTGCCAGCAGTTTATCGGGACTAGCGGGAAGAAGCACAGATACGCAGTATTTT.

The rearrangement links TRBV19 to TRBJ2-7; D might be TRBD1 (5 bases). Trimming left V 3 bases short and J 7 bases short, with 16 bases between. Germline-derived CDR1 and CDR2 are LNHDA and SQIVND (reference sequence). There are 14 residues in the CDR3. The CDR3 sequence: CASSIGRVGEEQYF. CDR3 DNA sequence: TGTGCCAGTAGTATCGGTAGGGTAGGGGAAGAGCAGTACTTC.

CDR3 nucleotides: TGTGCCAGCAGCTCCTCGGAGGGGACTACAAAGTTCTTC. This sequence encodes CASSSSEGTTKFF. The rearrangement joins TRBV7-3 to TRBJ2-1; 7 nucleotides align to TRBD2. V gave up 4 bases and J gave up 14 bases; unmatched junction bases: 11. This CDR3 region has 13 residues. CDR1 is SGHTA, CDR2 FQGTGA, per germline. Full variable domain (outside the CDR3, taken from reference TRBV7-3 and TRBJ2-1): GAGVSQTPSNKVTEKGKYVELRCDPISGHTALYWYRQSLGQGPEFLIYFQGTGAADDSGLPNDRFFAVRPEGSVSTLKIQRTERGDSAVYLCASSSSEGTTKFFGPGTRLTVL.

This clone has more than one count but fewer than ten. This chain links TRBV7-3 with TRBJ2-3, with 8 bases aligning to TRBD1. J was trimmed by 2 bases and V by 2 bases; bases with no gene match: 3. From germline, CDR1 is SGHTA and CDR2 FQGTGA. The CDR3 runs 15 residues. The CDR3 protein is CASSLDRGSTDTQYF. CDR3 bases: TGTGCCAGCAGCTTAGACAGGGGTTCCACAGATACGCAGTATTTT.

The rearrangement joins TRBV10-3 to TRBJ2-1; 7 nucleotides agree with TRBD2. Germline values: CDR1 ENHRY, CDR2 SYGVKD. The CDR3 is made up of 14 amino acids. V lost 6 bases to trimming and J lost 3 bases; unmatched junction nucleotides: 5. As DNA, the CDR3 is TGTGCCATCAGGGTTGCGGGAGACTACAATGAGCAGTTCTTC. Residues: CAIRVAGDYNEQFF.

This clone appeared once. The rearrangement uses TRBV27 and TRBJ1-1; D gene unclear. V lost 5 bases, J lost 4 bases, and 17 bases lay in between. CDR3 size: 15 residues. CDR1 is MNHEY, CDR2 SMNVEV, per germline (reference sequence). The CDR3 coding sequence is TGTGCCAGCAGTCCCAATTCAGGCGGGATCACTGAAGCTTTCTTT. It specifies CASSPNSGGITEAFF.

The CDR3 DNA follows: TGCGCCAGCAAAAAGTCAGCGGAGGAAAAACTGTTTTTT. Translation gives CASKKSAEEKLFF. The chain couples TRBV5-1 to TRBJ1-4; D not resolved. Germline-derived CDR1 and CDR2 are SGHRS and YFSETQ. V was pared by 6 bases and J by 8 bases, with 14 bases between. This CDR3 region has 13 residues.

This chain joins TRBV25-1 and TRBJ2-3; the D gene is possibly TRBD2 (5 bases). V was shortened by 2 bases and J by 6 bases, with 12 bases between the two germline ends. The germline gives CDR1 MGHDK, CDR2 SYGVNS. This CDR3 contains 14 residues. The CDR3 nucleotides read TGTGCCAGCAGTGAAAATCGGGGAGCGGATACGCAGTATTTT. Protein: CASSENRGADTQYF.

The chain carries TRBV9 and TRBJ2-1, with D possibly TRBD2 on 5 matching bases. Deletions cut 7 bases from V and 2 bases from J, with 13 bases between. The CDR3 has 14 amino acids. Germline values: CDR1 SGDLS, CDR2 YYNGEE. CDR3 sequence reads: CASEEATTYNEQFF. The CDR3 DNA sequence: TGTGCCAGCGAGGAGGCGACGACCTACAATGAGCAGTTCTTC.

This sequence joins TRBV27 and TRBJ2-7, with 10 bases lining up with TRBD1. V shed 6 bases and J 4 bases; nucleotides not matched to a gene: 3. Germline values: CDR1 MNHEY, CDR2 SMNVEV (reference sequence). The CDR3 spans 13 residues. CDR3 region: CASRWTGGYEQYF. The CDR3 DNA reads TGTGCCAGCAGATGGACAGGGGGGTACGAGCAGTACTTC.

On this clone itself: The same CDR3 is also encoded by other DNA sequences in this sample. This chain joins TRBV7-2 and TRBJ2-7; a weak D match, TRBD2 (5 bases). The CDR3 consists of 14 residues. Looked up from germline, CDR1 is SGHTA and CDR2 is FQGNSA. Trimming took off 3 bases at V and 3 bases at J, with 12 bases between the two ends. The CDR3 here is CASSLVTGIYEQYF. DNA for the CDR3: TGTGCCAGCAGCTTGGTCACGGGGATCTACGAGCAGTACTTC.

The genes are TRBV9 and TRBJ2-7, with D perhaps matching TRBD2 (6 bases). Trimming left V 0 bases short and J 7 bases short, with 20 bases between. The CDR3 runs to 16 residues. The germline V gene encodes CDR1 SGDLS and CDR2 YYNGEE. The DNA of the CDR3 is TGTGCCAGCAGCGTAGTTCGGGGAGAGGGGACTCGGGAGCAGTACTTC. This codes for CASSVVRGEGTREQYF.

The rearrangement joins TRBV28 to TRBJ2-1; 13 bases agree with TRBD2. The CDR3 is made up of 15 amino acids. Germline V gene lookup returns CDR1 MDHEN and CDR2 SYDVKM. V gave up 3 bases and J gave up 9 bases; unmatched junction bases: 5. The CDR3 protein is CASSFTGLAGFEQFF. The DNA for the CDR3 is TGTGCCAGCAGTTTTACGGGACTAGCGGGATTTGAGCAGTTCTTC.

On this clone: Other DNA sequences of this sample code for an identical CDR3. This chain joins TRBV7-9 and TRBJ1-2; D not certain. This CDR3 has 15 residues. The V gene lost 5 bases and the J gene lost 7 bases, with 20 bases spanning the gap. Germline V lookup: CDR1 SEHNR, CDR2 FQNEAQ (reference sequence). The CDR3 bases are TGTGCCAGCAGCCTAGTCTCAGGATCCGGAAGTGGCTACACCTTC. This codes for CASSLVSGSGSGYTF. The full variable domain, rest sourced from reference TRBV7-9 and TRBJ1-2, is DTGVSQNPRHKITKRGQNVTFRCDPISEHNRLYWYRQTLGQGPEFLTYFQNEAQLEKSRLLSDRFSAERPKGSFSTLEIQRTEQGDSAMYLCASSLVSGSGSGYTFGSGTRLTVV.

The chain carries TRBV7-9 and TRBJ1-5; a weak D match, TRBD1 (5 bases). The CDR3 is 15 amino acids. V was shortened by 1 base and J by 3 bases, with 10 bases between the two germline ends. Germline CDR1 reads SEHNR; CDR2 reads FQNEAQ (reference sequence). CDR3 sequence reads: CASSLGDSFNQPQHF. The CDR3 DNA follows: TGTGCCAGCAGCTTAGGAGACAGTTTCAATCAGCCCCAGCATTTT.

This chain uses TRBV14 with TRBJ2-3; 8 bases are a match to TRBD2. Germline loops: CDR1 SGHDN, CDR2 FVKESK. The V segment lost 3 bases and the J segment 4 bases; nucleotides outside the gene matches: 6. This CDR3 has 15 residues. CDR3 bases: TGTGCCAGCAGCCACACGGGAGGGCGGGCAGATACGCAGTATTTT. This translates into CASSHTGGRADTQYF. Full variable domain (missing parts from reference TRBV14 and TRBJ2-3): EAGVTQFPSHSVIEKGQTVTLRCDPISGHDNLYWYRRVMGKEIKFLLHFVKESKQDESGMPNNRFLAERTGGTYSTLKVQPAELEDSGVYFCASSHTGGRADTQYFGPGTRLTVL.

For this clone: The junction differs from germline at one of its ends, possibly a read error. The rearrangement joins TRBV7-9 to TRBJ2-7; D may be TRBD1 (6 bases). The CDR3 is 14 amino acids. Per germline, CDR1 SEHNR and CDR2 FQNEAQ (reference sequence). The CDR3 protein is CSSSQGTRTYEQYF. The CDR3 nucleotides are TGTTCCAGCAGCCAAGGGACAAGAACCTACGAGCAGTACTTC. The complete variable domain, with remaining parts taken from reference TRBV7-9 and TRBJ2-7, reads DTGVSQNPRHKITKRGQNVTFRCDPISEHNRLYWYRQTLGQGPEFLTYFQNEAQLEKSRLLSDRFSAERPKGSFSTLEIQRTEQGDSAMYLCSSSQGTRTYEQYFGPGTRLTVT.